This T cell receptor beta chain is from a study of CD8+ T cells in alopecia areata. The authors extracted RNA and reverse transcribed it into cDNA as the sequencing template. TCRdb's copy holds only in-frame clones and misses some; the assay was immunoSEQ multiplex PCR. The sample presents over 100,000 clones, none singletons. This CDR3 comprises 16 residues. CDR1 and CDR2 (germline): NNHDY, SYVADS. Germline trimming cut 3 bases from V and 3 bases from J; bases unmatched to any gene: 4. On this clone itself: Any gene name here is a mouse gene name. Read sequence stops 4 residues before the CDR3 end, and the germline J gene provides the missing end.

The chain recombines TRBV13-3 with TRBJ2-1, with 12 bases lining up with TRBD2. The sample consisted of lesional skin. This sequence was found in a C3H/HeJ mouse with alopecia areata. This strain's MHC haplotype is H2-k. CDR3 bases read: TGTGCCAGCAGTGCAGGGGGACTGGGGGGCTATGCT. Translating gives CASSAGGLGGYA. The full-length CDR3 reads as CASSAGGLGGYAEQFF.